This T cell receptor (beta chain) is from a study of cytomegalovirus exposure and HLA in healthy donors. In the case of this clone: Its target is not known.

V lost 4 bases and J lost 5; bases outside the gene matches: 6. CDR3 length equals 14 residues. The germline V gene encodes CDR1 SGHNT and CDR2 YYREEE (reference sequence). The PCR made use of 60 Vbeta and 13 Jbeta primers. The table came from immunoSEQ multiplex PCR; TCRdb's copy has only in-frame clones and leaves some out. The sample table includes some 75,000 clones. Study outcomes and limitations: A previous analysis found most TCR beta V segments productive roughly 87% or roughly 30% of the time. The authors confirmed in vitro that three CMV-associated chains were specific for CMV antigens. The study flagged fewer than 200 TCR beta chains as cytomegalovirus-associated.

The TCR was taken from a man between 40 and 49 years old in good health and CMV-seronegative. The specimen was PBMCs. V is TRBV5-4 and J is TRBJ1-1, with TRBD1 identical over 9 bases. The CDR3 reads CASSTGQGRTEAFF. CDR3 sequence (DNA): TGTGCCAGCAGCACGGGACAGGGTAGGACTGAAGCTTTCTTT.